These 27 T cell receptor beta chains share one sample of origin, sequenced in a study of T cell responses to AZD1222 COVID-19 vaccine. The protocol was immunoSEQ multiplex PCR, while the TCRdb copy is restricted to in-frame clones and leaves out a portion. Here the sample spans around 99,000 clones, 87% being singletons. The sequenced sample was peripheral blood, obtained 28 days after the second AZD1222 dose. The receptor set was obtained from an adult who received the AZD1222 COVID-19 vaccine.

The chain links TRBV25-1 to TRBJ1-2; D remains ambiguous. The CDR3 spans 12 residues. V gave up 3 bases and J gave up 12 bases, with 14 bases separating them. The germline V gene encodes CDR1 MGHDK and CDR2 SYGVNS. CDR3 loop: CASSERFSVNTF. Here the CDR3 DNA reads TGTGCCAGCAGTGAGCGGTTCTCGGTCAACACCTTC.

In DNA, the CDR3 is TGTGCCACCAGCATCAGGCTTCAAGAGACCCAGTACTTC. It yields the protein CATSIRLQETQYF. The chain combines TRBV15 with TRBJ2-5; the D is unclear. Germline V gives CDR1 LNHNV, CDR2 YYDKDF (reference sequence). V lost 4 bases, J lost 2 bases, and 8 bases lay in between. The CDR3 runs 13 residues. Looking up the rest from reference TRBV15 and TRBJ2-5 gives the full variable domain: DAMVIQNPRYQVTQFGKPVTLSCSQTLNHNVMYWYQQKSSQAPKLLFHYYDKDFNNEADTPDNFQSRRPNTSFCFLDIRSPGLGDTAMYLCATSIRLQETQYFGPGTRLLVL.

This clone occurred a few times. The V call is TRBV7-9, the J call TRBJ2-3, with D unclear. The CDR3 has 16 amino acids. V lost 1 base and J 0 bases, leaving 11 bases between the germline ends. CDR1 and CDR2 (germline): SEHNR, FQNEAQ (reference sequence). The CDR3 nucleotides read TGTGCCAGCAGCTTAGTAAACACTACTAGCACAGATACGCAGTATTTT. The encoded protein is CASSLVNTTSTDTQYF.

This clone was recorded at least ten times. This rearrangement joins TRBV27 to TRBJ1-6, with D possibly matching TRBD1 (5 bases). V lost 4 bases to trimming and J lost 11 bases, with 9 bases between them. Germline V gene sequence: CDR1 MNHEY, CDR2 SMNVEV (reference sequence). This CDR3 comprises 12 residues. The chain's CDR3 is CASSSLGPPLHF. In DNA form, the CDR3 reads TGTGCCAGCAGTTCCCTGGGGCCACCCCTCCACTTT.

V gene TRBV9 combines with J gene TRBJ1-3; D is ambiguous. The CDR3 totals 16 residues. Germline lookup yields CDR1 SGDLS and CDR2 YYNGEE. V lost 0 bases and J 0 bases, leaving 10 bases between the germline ends. In nucleotides, the CDR3 is TGTGCCAGCAGCGTAGATGACATTGTCTCTGGAAACACCATATATTTT. Encoded protein: CASSVDDIVSGNTIYF.

The chain uses TRBV7-2 and TRBJ1-2; 9 bases are a match to TRBD1. In germline, CDR1 is SGHTA, CDR2 FQGNSA. This CDR3 has 15 residues. Trimming cost V 4 bases and J 2 bases; bases outside gene matches: 5. For the CDR3, the DNA is TGTGCCAGCAGCTCTCCCGGACAGGGGAACTATGGCTACACCTTC. This encodes CASSSPGQGNYGYTF.

This clone was recorded only once. V and J are TRBV29-1 and TRBJ1-1; unclear D gene. This CDR3 spans 11 amino acids. With 4 bases removed from V and 8 bases from J, the gap between germline ends came to 11 bases. The germline V gene has CDR1 SQVTM and CDR2 ANQGSEA. The CDR3 DNA follows: TGCAGCGTTGCTCTAGGGTGGGAAGCTTTCTTT. Translating it yields CSVALGWEAFF. Together with reference TRBV29-1 and TRBJ1-1, the CDR3 gives the full variable domain: SAVISQKPSRDICQRGTSLTIQCQVDSQVTMMFWYRQQPGQSLTLIATANQGSEATYESGFVIDKFPISRPNLTFSTLTVSNMSPEDSSIYLCSVALGWEAFFGQGTRLTVV.

This clone was counted between two and nine times. The rearrangement uses TRBV4-1 and TRBJ1-3; a possible D gene is TRBD1 (6 bases). Trimming stripped 0 bases from V and 2 bases from J, with 8 bases between. The CDR3 spans 15 residues. From germline, CDR1 is MGHRA and CDR2 YSYEKL. CDR3 in DNA: TGCGCCAGCAGCCAAGAGGGACACCCTGGAAACACCATATATTTT. This sequence encodes CASSQEGHPGNTIYF.

The rearrangement uses TRBV24-1 and TRBJ2-1, with D unclear. Germline CDR1 is KGHDR and CDR2 is SFDVKD. The CDR3 runs to 15 residues. V was cut by 2 bases and J by 0 bases, with 7 bases left in between. In DNA form, the CDR3 reads TGTGCCACCAGTGATTCACTATCCTCCTACAATGAGCAGTTCTTC. Its translation is CATSDSLSSYNEQFF.

The J gene is TRBJ2-7, the V gene TRBV19, with 7 bases that match TRBD1. Germline V gene sequence: CDR1 LNHDA, CDR2 SQIVND (reference sequence). V dropped 1 base and J dropped 5; count of bases not matched to a gene: 5. This CDR3 region has 14 residues. CDR3 DNA: TGTGCCAGTAGTATAGGACGACAGGGTGACGAGCAGTACTTC. This codes for CASSIGRQGDEQYF.

This chain joins TRBV12-3 or TRBV12-4 and TRBJ2-1, with 11 nucleotides matching TRBD2. The CDR3 covers 13 residues. V lost 1 base, J lost 12 bases, and 2 bases stayed unmatched. The CDR3 protein is CASSLGLAGGQFF. As DNA, the CDR3 is TGTGCCAGCAGTTTAGGGCTAGCGGGGGGGCAGTTCTTC.

As DNA, the CDR3 is TGCGCCAGCAGCCAAGCCGGACAAAACATTCAGTACTTC. Its translation: CASSQAGQNIQYF. The chain carries TRBV4-1 and TRBJ2-4; D is unclear. The V gene lost 1 base and the J gene lost 5 bases, with 6 bases spanning the gap. This CDR3 is built from 13 residues. In germline, CDR1 is MGHRA, CDR2 YSYEKL.

V usage is TRBV18 and J usage is TRBJ2-3; 12 bases align to TRBD1. V shed 5 bases and J 5 bases; nucleotides not matched to a gene: 8. The CDR3 covers 16 residues. The germline V gene encodes CDR1 KGHSH and CDR2 LQKENI. CDR3 region: CASSGRDRGRLDTQYF. CDR3 sequence (DNA): TGTGCCAGCTCAGGCCGGGACAGGGGGCGATTAGATACGCAGTATTTT.

The chain joins TRBV24-1 to TRBJ1-2; 12 positions agree with TRBD1. This CDR3 spans 16 amino acids. V shed 4 bases, J shed 4 bases, and the junction held 6 bases outside the gene matches. Germline CDR1 reads KGHDR; CDR2 reads SFDVKD. This CDR3 is CATSDPGTGGAYGYTF. For the CDR3, the DNA is TGTGCCACCAGTGACCCCGGGACAGGGGGCGCCTATGGCTACACCTTC.

This rearrangement joins TRBV19 to TRBJ1-1, with 7 bases aligning to TRBD1. Germline V gives CDR1 LNHDA, CDR2 SQIVND (reference sequence). The CDR3 is 14 residues long. Unmatched junction bases numbered 8, after V lost 8 bases and J lost 2 bases. Here the CDR3 reads CASQTGTANTEAFF. The DNA for the CDR3 is TGTGCCAGTCAAACCGGGACAGCTAACACTGAAGCTTTCTTT. The full variable domain, with the rest looked up from reference TRBV19 and TRBJ1-1, is DGGITQSPKYLFRKEGQNVTLSCEQNLNHDAMYWYRQDPGQGLRLIYYSQIVNDFQKGDIAEGYSVSREKKESFPLTVTSAQKNPTAFYLCASQTGTANTEAFFGQGTRLTVV.

The rearrangement links TRBV3-1 (or the pseudogene TRBV3-2) to TRBJ1-2, with TRBD1 identical over 8 bases. CDR1 is LGHDT, CDR2 YNNKEL, per germline (reference sequence). This CDR3 spans 16 amino acids. The V segment lost 4 bases and the J segment 2 bases; nucleotides outside the gene matches: 9. The CDR3: CASSPSGTGKNYGYTF. The CDR3 DNA follows: TGTGCCAGCAGCCCCTCCGGGACAGGCAAAAACTATGGCTACACCTTC.

V gene TRBV19 combines with J gene TRBJ1-1; 7 bases fit TRBD1. V lost 6 bases to trimming and J lost 1 base; unmatched junction nucleotides: 5. Germline assignment: CDR1 LNHDA and CDR2 SQIVND (reference sequence). The CDR3 spans 14 residues. The CDR3, as DNA: TGTGCCAGTAGCCTCAGACAGGGGAACACTGAAGCTTTCTTT. Translation gives CASSLRQGNTEAFF.

V gene TRBV27 combines with J gene TRBJ1-6; D is undetermined. V lost 6 bases, J lost 3 bases, and 9 bases lay in between. The CDR3 has 14 residues. Germline V gene data show CDR1 as MNHEY and CDR2 as SMNVEV (reference sequence). CDR3 bases: TGTGCCAGCAGACCTGAATACTATAATTCACCCCTCCACTTT. Its translation: CASRPEYYNSPLHF.

The chain uses TRBV6-5 and TRBJ1-5; 7 bases are a match to TRBD1. Germline V gene sequence: CDR1 MNHEY, CDR2 SVGAGI. The CDR3 runs to 12 residues. Trimming removed 6 bases from V and 8 bases from J; junction bases left unmatched: 4. The CDR3 coding sequence is TGTGCCAGCAGGACAGGGTTGGAGCCCCAGCATTTT. The encoded protein is CASRTGLEPQHF.

The chain carries TRBV28 and TRBJ2-7, with TRBD2 matching over 8 bases. The germline V gene encodes CDR1 MDHEN and CDR2 SYDVKM. V gave up 2 bases and J gave up 0 bases; unmatched junction bases: 0. The CDR3 runs to 14 residues. The CDR3 spells CASSLRGGSYEQYF. CDR3 nucleotide sequence: TGTGCCAGCAGTTTACGGGGGGGCTCCTACGAGCAGTACTTC.

V is TRBV9 and J is TRBJ2-3; D is possibly TRBD2 (7 bases). CDR3 length: 15 amino acids. V lost 0 bases, J lost 5 bases, and 13 bases lay in between. Per the germline V gene, CDR1 is SGDLS and CDR2 is YYNGEE. The chain's CDR3 is CASSVEGGLGDTQYF. CDR3 nucleotides: TGTGCCAGCAGCGTAGAGGGGGGGCTGGGAGATACGCAGTATTTT. The full variable domain, in which reference TRBV9 and TRBJ2-3 provide the parts outside the CDR3, is DSGVTQTPKHLITATGQRVTLRCSPRSGDLSVYWYQQSLDQGLQFLIQYYNGEERAKGNILERFSAQQFPDLHSELNLSSLELGDSALYFCASSVEGGLGDTQYFGPGTRLTVL.

The chain carries TRBV28 and TRBJ2-3; D is unclear. There are 14 residues in the CDR3. The germline V gene encodes CDR1 MDHEN and CDR2 SYDVKM. Trimming pared 3 bases from V and 4 bases from J, leaving 11 bases between. The CDR3 DNA reads as TGTGCCAGCAGTTTCGACACAAGCGCAGATACGCAGTATTTT. The encoded protein is CASSFDTSADTQYF.

The rearrangement joins TRBV7-8 to TRBJ1-5, with D possibly being TRBD1 (5 bases). Looked up from germline, CDR1 is SGHVS and CDR2 is FQNEAQ. V was pared by 5 bases and J by 7 bases, with 12 bases between. The CDR3 contains 13 residues. The chain's CDR3 is CASSRGELQPQHF. Written as DNA, the CDR3 is TGTGCCAGCAGCCGGGGCGAGCTCCAGCCCCAGCATTTT.

Only one count was recorded for this clone. The rearrangement joins TRBV19 to TRBJ2-6, with D unresolved. The CDR3 sequence is 17 residues long. V dropped 7 bases and J dropped 0 bases, with 16 bases sitting between them. Germline assignment: CDR1 LNHDA and CDR2 SQIVND (reference sequence). CDR3: CASTRGVGSSGANVLTF. The CDR3 DNA reads as TGTGCCAGTACCCGTGGTGTTGGCAGCTCTGGGGCCAACGTCCTGACTTTC. The whole variable domain, filled in from reference TRBV19 and TRBJ2-6, reads DGGITQSPKYLFRKEGQNVTLSCEQNLNHDAMYWYRQDPGQGLRLIYYSQIVNDFQKGDIAEGYSVSREKKESFPLTVTSAQKNPTAFYLCASTRGVGSSGANVLTFGAGSRLTVL.

This clone has more than one count but fewer than ten. The rearrangement uses TRBV27 and TRBJ1-1; D is unresolved. Trimming cost V 1 base and J 1 base, with 13 bases left between them. The germline gives CDR1 MNHEY, CDR2 SMNVEV (reference sequence). This CDR3 has 16 amino acids. The CDR3 nucleotides read TGTGCCAGCAGTTTATTGCGCCCCACGCCGAACACTGAAGCTTTCTTT. Its protein product is CASSLLRPTPNTEAFF.

This rearrangement joins TRBV27 to TRBJ2-3; D possibly uses TRBD1 or TRBD2 (7 bases each). The CDR3 length is 15 residues. Germline CDR1 reads MNHEY; CDR2 reads SMNVEV (reference sequence). V was pared by 6 bases and J by 4 bases, with 17 bases between. The CDR3 loop is CASSPRGGSADTQYF. Here the CDR3 DNA reads TGTGCCAGCAGCCCCAGGGGGGGGTCGGCAGATACGCAGTATTTT.

The chain recombines TRBV4-1 with TRBJ2-2, with 9 bases identical to TRBD1. The CDR3 consists of 16 residues. Trimming at V came to 4 bases and at J to 2 bases, leaving 5 bases not matched to a gene. In germline, CDR1 is MGHRA, CDR2 YSYEKL. The CDR3 spells CASSPGTGSNTGELFF. The CDR3 DNA is TGCGCCAGCAGCCCGGGGACAGGGAGTAACACCGGGGAGCTGTTTTTT.